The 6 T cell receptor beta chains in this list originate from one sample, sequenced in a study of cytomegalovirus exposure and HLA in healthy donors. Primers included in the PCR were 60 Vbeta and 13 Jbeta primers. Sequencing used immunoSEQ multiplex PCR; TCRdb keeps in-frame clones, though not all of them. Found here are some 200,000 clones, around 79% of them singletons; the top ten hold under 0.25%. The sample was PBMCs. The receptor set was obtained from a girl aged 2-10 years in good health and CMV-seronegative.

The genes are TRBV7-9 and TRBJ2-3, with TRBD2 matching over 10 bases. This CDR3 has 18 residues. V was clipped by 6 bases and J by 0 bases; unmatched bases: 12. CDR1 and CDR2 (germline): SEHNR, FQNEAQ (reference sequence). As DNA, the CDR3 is TGTGCCAGCAGTACGGGACTAGCGACCACATCTAGCACAGATACGCAGTATTTT. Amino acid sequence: CASSTGLATTSSTDTQYF.

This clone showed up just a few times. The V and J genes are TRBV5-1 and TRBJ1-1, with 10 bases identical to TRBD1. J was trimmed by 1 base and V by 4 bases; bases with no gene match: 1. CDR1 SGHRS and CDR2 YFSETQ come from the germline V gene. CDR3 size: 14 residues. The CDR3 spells CASSRDRGNTEAFF. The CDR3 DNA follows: TGCGCCAGCAGCCGGGACAGGGGGAACACTGAAGCTTTCTTT.

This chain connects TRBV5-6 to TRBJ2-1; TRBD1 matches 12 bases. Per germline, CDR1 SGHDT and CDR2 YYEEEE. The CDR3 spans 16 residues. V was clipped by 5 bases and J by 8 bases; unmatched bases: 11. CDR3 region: CASRPAGTGGIYEQFF. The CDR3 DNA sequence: TGTGCCAGCAGGCCGGCCGGGACAGGGGGCATATATGAGCAGTTCTTC. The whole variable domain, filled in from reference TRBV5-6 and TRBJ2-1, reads DAGVTQSPTHLIKTRGQQVTLRCSPKSGHDTVSWYQQALGQGPQFIFQYYEEEERQRGNFPDRFSGHQFPNYSSELNVNALLLGDSALYLCASRPAGTGGIYEQFFGPGTRLTVL.

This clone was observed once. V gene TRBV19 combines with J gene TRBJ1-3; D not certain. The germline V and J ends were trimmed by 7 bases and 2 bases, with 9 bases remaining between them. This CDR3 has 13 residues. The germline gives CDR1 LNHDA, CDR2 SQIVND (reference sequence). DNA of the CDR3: TGTGCCAGTACGGTCCGCGCTGGAAACACCATATATTTT. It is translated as CASTVRAGNTIYF.

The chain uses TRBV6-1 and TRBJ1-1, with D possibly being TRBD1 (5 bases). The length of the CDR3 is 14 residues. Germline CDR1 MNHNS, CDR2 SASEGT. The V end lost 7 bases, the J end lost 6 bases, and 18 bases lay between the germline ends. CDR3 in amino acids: CASIREQVGPEAFF. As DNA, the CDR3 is TGTGCCAGCATCCGTGAACAGGTAGGGCCTGAAGCTTTCTTT.

CDR3 in amino acids: CASSPLTGGQIYEQFF. Here the CDR3 DNA reads TGTGCCAGCAGCCCATTGACAGGGGGCCAGATCTATGAGCAGTTCTTC. This chain connects TRBV7-6 to TRBJ2-1; 10 positions match TRBD1. The CDR3 totals 16 residues. Germline V gene lookup returns CDR1 SGHVS and CDR2 FNYEAQ. V was pared by 5 bases and J by 8 bases, with 12 bases of the junction left unmatched.